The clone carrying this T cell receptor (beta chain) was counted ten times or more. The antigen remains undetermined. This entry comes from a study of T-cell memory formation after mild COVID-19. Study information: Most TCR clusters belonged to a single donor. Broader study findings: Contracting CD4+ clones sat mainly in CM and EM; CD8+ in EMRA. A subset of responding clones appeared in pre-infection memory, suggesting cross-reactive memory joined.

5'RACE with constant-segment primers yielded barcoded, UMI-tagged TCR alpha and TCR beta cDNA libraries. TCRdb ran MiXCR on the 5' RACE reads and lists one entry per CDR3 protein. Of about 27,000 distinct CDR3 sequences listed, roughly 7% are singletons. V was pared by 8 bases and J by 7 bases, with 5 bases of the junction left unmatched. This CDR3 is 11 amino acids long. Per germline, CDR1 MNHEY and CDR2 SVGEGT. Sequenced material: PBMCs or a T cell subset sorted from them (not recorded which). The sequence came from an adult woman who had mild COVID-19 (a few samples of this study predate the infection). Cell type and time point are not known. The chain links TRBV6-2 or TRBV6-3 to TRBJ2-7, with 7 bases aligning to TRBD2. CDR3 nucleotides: TGTGCCAGCGGGGGGGTTGATGAGCAGTACTTC. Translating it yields CASGGVDEQYF.